The rows below give T cell receptor beta chains drawn from one sample of a study of T cell responses to AZD1222 COVID-19 vaccine. Profiled with immunoSEQ multiplex PCR; TCRdb holds only in-frame clones, not every one. The data show more than 150,000 clones, with 80% to 90% seen just once and approximately 0.5% held by the top ten. Material: peripheral blood, obtained on day 0 of AZD1222 vaccination. These receptor sequences come from an adult in good health. The CDR3 runs from the conserved cysteine through the conserved F or W. The D gene is left open where the match is weak. Size is stated for part of the rows, as once, few or many counts, or as a class when the clone is expanded.

-,few,TRBV30,TRBJ1-5,TGTGCCTGGAGTAAGAACGGTAATCAGCCCCAGCATTTT,CAWSKNGNQPQHF
-,few,TRBV11-2,TRBJ1-6,TGTGCCAGCAGCTTAGGTACAGGGAATTCACCCCTCCACTTT,CASSLGTGNSPLHF
-,-,TRBV13,TRBJ1-1,TGTGCCAGCAGCTTCCAACAGGGAAGGACTGAAGCTTTCTTT,CASSFQQGRTEAFF
TRBD2,-,TRBV7-9,TRBJ2-5,TGTGCCAGCAGCTTAGGAACTAGCGGGAGTCAAGAGACCCAGTACTTC,CASSLGTSGSQETQYF
-,few,TRBV7-8,TRBJ1-6,TGTGCCAGCAGCCTGACAGACCGTAATTCACCCCTCCACTTT,CASSLTDRNSPLHF
-,-,TRBV24-1,TRBJ2-7,TGTGCCACCAGTGATTACAATGGCGGGACACGCTCCTACGAGCAGTACTTC,CATSDYNGGTRSYEQYF
-,-,TRBV5-1,TRBJ1-5,TGCGCCAGCAGCCAGGGAGCCGGCAATCAGCCCCAGCATTTT,CASSQGAGNQPQHF
-,-,TRBV15,TRBJ2-2,TGTGCCACCAGCAGAGAATTCCGTTACACCGGGGAGCTGTTTTTT,CATSREFRYTGELFF
TRBD1,-,TRBV9,TRBJ1-1,TGTGCCAGCAGCACAGGACAGGGAACTGAAGCTTTCTTT,CASSTGQGTEAFF
-,-,TRBV7-8,TRBJ1-6,TGTGCCAGCAGCCGGGTTTTTCAGCCAAATTCACCCCTCCACTTT,CASSRVFQPNSPLHF
-,-,TRBV7-9,TRBJ1-5,TGTGCCAGCAGCTTAGAGGGCGGGCGCTATGGGAATCAGCCCCAGCATTTT,CASSLEGGRYGNQPQHF
-,-,TRBV5-1,TRBJ2-6,TGCGCCAGCCGATTACGATTTACAGGGCTCTCTGGGGCCAACGTCCTGACTTTC,CASRLRFTGLSGANVLTF
-,-,TRBV7-7,TRBJ2-5,TGTGCTAGCAGTTACAAGGGGGGACTGTACCAAGAGACCCAGTACTTC,CASSYKGGLYQETQYF
TRBD2,-,TRBV27,TRBJ2-7,TGTGCCAGCTGGATAGCGGGAGGTTCAGGAGAGCAGTACTTC,CASWIAGGSGEQYF
-,-,TRBV3-1/TRBV3-2,TRBJ2-7,TGTGCCAGCAGCCGGGGGGGCGAAACCTACGAGCAGTACTTC,CASSRGGETYEQYF
-,once,TRBV19,TRBJ2-6,TGTGCCAGTAGTATAGGGGTCCTCTCTGGGGCCAACGTCCTGACTTTC,CASSIGVLSGANVLTF
-,-,TRBV7-2,TRBJ2-3,TGTGCCAGCAGCTTAGGGACTGGGACAGATACGCAGTATTTT,CASSLGTGTDTQYF
-,-,TRBV21-1,TRBJ2-1,-,CASTPKFGSGSPRRSYNEQFF
TRBD1,-,TRBV19,TRBJ1-5,TGTGCCAGTAGTCCACGACAGGGGGCCGTTCAGCCCCAGCATTTT,CASSPRQGAVQPQHF
-,-,TRBV6-1,TRBJ1-5,TGTGCCAGCAGTGAAGGATCCGTCCAGCCCCAGCATTTT,CASSEGSVQPQHF
-,once,TRBV5-5,TRBJ1-1,TGTGCCAGCAGCTTGGTAACCGCTAACACTGAAGCTTTCTTT,CASSLVTANTEAFF
TRBD1,-,TRBV20-1,TRBJ2-7,TGCAGTGCTAGTACACCGGGACAGGGCACCTACGAGCAGTACTTC,CSASTPGQGTYEQYF
-,-,TRBV10-3,TRBJ2-1,TGTGCCATCAGCGCAAATTCTAATGAGCAGTTCTTC,CAISANSNEQFF
-,-,TRBV6-4,TRBJ1-1,TGTGCCAGCAGTGACGGTGGAGGGACGAGCGCTGAAGCTTTCTTT,CASSDGGGTSAEAFF
-,-,TRBV5-1,TRBJ2-2,TGCGCCAGCAGCCTGCAGGGACACTCGAACACCGGGGAGCTGTTTTTT,CASSLQGHSNTGELFF
-,-,TRBV25-1,TRBJ1-6,TGTGCCAGCAGTGAATTCGACCCTGCAATCCCCCTCCACTTT,CASSEFDPAIPLHF
-,-,TRBV3-1/TRBV3-2,TRBJ1-1,TGTGCCAGCAGCCAAGAACCCTCGACAGGGAACACTGAAGCTTTCTTT,CASSQEPSTGNTEAFF
-,once,TRBV21-1,TRBJ1-3,TGTGCCAGCAGCGCCCTAGGACAGTTTTGTGCTGGAAACACCATATATTTT,CASSALGQFCAGNTIYF
-,-,TRBV7-2,TRBJ1-1,TGTGCCAGCAGCTCGTCAGACAGCCTGAACACTGAAGCTTTCTTT,CASSSSDSLNTEAFF